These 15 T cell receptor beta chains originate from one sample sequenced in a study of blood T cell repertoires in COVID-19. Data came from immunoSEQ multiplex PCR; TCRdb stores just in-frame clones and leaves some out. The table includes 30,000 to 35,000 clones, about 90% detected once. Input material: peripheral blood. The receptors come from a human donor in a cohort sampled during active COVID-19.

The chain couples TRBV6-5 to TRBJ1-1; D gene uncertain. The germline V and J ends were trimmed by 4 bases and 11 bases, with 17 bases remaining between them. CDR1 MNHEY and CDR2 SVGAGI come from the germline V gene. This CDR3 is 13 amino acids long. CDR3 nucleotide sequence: TGTGCCAGCAGTTCCCATATAGGAGGTGATGCTTTCTTT. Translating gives CASSSHIGGDAFF.

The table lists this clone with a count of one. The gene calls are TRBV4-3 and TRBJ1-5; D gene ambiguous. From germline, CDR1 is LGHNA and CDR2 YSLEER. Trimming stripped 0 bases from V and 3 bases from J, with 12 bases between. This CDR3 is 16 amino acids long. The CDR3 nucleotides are TGCGCCAGCAGCCAAGAGCCTACGGGGATCAATCAGCCCCAGCATTTT. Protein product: CASSQEPTGINQPQHF.

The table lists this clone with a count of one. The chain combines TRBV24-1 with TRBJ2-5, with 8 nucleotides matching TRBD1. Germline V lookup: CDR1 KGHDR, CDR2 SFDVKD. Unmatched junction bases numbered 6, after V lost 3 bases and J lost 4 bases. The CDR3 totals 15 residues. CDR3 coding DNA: TGTGCCACCAGTGATCATCGGACAGGGACAGAGACCCAGTACTTC. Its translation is CATSDHRTGTETQYF.

Here the CDR3 DNA reads TGCGCCAGCTCTGGGGGACAGGCCATTGGGAACACTGAAGCTTTCTTT. This codes for CASSGGQAIGNTEAFF. The chain recombines TRBV5-1 with TRBJ1-1, with TRBD1 matching 8 bases. The CDR3 is 16 amino acids. The germline gives CDR1 SGHRS, CDR2 YFSETQ. J lost 1 base, V lost 7 bases, and 12 bases had no gene match.

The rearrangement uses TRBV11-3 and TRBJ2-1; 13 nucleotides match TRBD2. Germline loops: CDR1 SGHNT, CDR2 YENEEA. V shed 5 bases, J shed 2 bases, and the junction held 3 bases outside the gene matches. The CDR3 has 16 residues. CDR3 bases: TGTGCCAGCAGCACAGGGACTAGCGGGGCCTACAATGAGCAGTTCTTC. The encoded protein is CASSTGTSGAYNEQFF.

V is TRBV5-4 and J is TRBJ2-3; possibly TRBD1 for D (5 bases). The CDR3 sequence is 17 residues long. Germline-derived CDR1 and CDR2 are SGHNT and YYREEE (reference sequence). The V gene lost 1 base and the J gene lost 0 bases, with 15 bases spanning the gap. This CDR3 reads CASSLNVGAQSTDTQYF. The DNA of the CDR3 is TGTGCCAGCAGCTTGAATGTTGGGGCGCAAAGCACAGATACGCAGTATTTT.

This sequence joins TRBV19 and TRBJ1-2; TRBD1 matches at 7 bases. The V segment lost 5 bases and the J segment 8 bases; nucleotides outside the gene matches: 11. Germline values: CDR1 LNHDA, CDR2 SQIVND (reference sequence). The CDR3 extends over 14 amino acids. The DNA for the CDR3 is TGTGCCAGTAGTCCCGGGACAGCCCCTTACGGCTACACCTTC. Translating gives CASSPGTAPYGYTF.

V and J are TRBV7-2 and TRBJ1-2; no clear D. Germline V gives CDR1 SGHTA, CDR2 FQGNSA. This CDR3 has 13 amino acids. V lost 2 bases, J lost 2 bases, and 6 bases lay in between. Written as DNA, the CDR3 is TGTGCCAGCAGCTTACGGAGAAACTATGGCTACACCTTC. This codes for CASSLRRNYGYTF.

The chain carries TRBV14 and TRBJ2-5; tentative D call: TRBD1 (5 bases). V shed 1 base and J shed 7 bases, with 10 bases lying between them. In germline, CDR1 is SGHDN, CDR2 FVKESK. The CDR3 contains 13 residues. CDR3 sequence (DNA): TGTGCCAGCAGCCAAGCAGGGATGGGGACCCAGTACTTC. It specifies CASSQAGMGTQYF.

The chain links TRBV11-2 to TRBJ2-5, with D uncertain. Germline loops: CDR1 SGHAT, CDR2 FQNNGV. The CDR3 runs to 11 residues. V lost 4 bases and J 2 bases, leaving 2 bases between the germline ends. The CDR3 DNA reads TGTGCCAGCAGCTCACAAGAGACCCAGTACTTC. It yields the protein CASSSQETQYF. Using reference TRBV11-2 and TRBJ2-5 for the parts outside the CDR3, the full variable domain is EAGVAQSPRYKIIEKRQSVAFWCNPISGHATLYWYQQILGQGPKLLIQFQNNGVVDDSQLPKDRFSAERLKGVDSTLKIQPAKLEDSAVYLCASSSQETQYFGPGTRLLVL.

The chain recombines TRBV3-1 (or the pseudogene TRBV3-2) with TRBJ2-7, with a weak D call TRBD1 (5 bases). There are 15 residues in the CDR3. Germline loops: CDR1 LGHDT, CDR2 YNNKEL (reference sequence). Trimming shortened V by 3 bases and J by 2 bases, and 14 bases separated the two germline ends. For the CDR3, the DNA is TGTGCCAGCAGCCAGGTCATTGGACAAACCTACGAGCAGTACTTC. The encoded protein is CASSQVIGQTYEQYF.

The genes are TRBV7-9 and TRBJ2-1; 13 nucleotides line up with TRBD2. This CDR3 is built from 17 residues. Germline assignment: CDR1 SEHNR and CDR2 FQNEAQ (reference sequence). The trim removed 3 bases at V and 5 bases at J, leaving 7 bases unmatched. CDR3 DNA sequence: TGTGCCAGCAGCTTCGAGGGACTAGCGGGGCCTAACAATGAGCAGTTCTTC. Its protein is CASSFEGLAGPNNEQFF.

Here the CDR3 reads CASSLLAGHGELFF. The CDR3 DNA follows: TGTGCCAGCAGCCTGCTAGCGGGGCACGGGGAGCTGTTTTTT. The chain combines TRBV5-6 with TRBJ2-2, with 9 bases that match TRBD2. CDR1 SGHDT and CDR2 YYEEEE come from the germline V gene. V was pared by 4 bases and J by 7 bases, with 5 bases of the junction left unmatched. The CDR3 runs 14 residues.

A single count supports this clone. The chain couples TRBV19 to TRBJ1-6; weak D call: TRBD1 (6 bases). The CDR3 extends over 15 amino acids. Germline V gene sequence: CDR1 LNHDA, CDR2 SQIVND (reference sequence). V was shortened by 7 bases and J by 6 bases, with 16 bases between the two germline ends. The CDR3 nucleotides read TGTGCCAGTACCAGGGGTACTTCACCTAATTCACCCCTCCACTTT. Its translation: CASTRGTSPNSPLHF.

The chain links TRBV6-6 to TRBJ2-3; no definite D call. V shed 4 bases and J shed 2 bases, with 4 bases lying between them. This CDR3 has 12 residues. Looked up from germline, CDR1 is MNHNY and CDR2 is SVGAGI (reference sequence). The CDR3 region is CASSLYTDTQYF. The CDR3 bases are TGTGCCAGCAGTTTATACACAGATACGCAGTATTTT.